Sequencing of this T cell receptor (beta chain) was carried out in a study of control samples from healthy donors and cancer patients. The method was immunoSEQ multiplex PCR; TCRdb's version includes in-frame clones alone and lacks a portion of them. Recorded for this sample: about 190,000 clones. With V trimmed by 5 bases and J by 0 bases, 6 bases remained unmatched. The CDR3 runs to 15 residues. Germline loops: CDR1 SGHRS, CDR2 YFSETQ. The source of this sequence is a woman aged 30 to 39 in good health. The chain links TRBV5-1 to TRBJ2-7, with 9 bases aligning to TRBD2. The sequenced material came from blood. CDR3 sequence reads: CASRIAGVSSYEQYF. CDR3 bases: TGCGCCAGCAGGATAGCGGGGGTTTCCTCCTACGAGCAGTACTTC.